Presented here are 26 T cell receptor beta chains from one specimen sequenced in a study of T cell changes during pregnancy in multiple sclerosis. Repertoires were generated with immunoSEQ multiplex PCR, while TCRdb's copy carries only in-frame clones and drops some. The table includes approximately 69,000 clones, 85% to 95% detected once. The source material was peripheral blood, sampled in the second trimester of pregnancy. These receptor sequences come from a female donor in good health, enrolled as a control in a pregnancy study.

In this sample, this clone turned up a few times. This sequence joins TRBV6-5 and TRBJ2-7, with 9 bases fitting TRBD1. This CDR3 is built from 13 residues. After removal of 9 bases from V and 7 bases from J, the junction contained 10 bases not matched to a gene. CDR1 is MNHEY, CDR2 SVGAGI, per germline. In DNA form, the CDR3 reads TGTGCCAGTAAGGGACAGGGTCTTAAGGAGCAGTACTTC. Encoded protein: CASKGQGLKEQYF.

By proportion, this clone is medium-sized. The chain recombines TRBV4-2 with TRBJ1-2; possible D gene TRBD1, 5 bases. The CDR3 length is 14 residues. Trimming removed 3 bases at V and 5 bases at J, with 13 bases between. Germline V lookup: CDR1 LGHNA, CDR2 YNFKEQ. The CDR3 DNA sequence: TGTGCCAGCAGCCAGTCAGCGGGGGGATATGGCTACACCTTC. Protein sequence: CASSQSAGGYGYTF.

This chain links TRBV6-1 with TRBJ1-1; D may be TRBD1 (5 bases). Germline CDR1 is MNHNS and CDR2 is SASEGT. The CDR3 is 14 amino acids. V shed 1 base and J shed 0 bases, with 6 bases lying between them. DNA for the CDR3: TGTGCCAGCAGTGAAGGGACACTGAACACTGAAGCTTTCTTT. This translates into CASSEGTLNTEAFF.

The chain has TRBV18 and TRBJ1-5, with D possibly TRBD1 on 6 matching bases. This CDR3 contains 14 residues. The germline gives CDR1 KGHSH, CDR2 LQKENI. The ends were cut back, 3 bases at V and 5 bases at J, with 11 bases in the middle. The CDR3 protein is CASSPGHSDQPQHF. As DNA, the CDR3 is TGTGCCAGCTCACCGGGACACAGCGATCAGCCCCAGCATTTT.

The chain combines TRBV5-4 with TRBJ1-2; D not certain. In germline, CDR1 is SGHNT, CDR2 YYREEE (reference sequence). The V and J ends lost 2 bases and 3 bases respectively, with 14 bases between them. The CDR3 is 15 residues long. The CDR3 reads CASSLAPEGYYGYTF. The CDR3 DNA follows: TGTGCCAGCAGCTTAGCCCCGGAGGGTTACTATGGCTACACCTTC.

This chain connects TRBV20-1 to TRBJ1-4; D perhaps matches TRBD1 (6 bases). The CDR3 extends over 11 amino acids. The germline gives CDR1 DFQATT, CDR2 SNEGSKA (reference sequence). V was cut by 6 bases and J by 13 bases, with 15 bases left in between. Here the CDR3 reads CSARTVGALFF. CDR3 DNA sequence: TGCAGTGCCCGGACAGTAGGCGCACTGTTTTTT.

This clone is a singleton in its sample. The CDR3 loop is CSVEGTSSGGTYNEQFF. CDR3 DNA sequence: TGCAGCGTTGAAGGGACTAGCTCGGGGGGTACCTACAATGAGCAGTTCTTC. This sequence joins TRBV29-1 and TRBJ2-1; 8 positions agree with TRBD2. After removal of 1 base from V and 2 bases from J, the junction contained 10 bases not matched to a gene. CDR1 is SQVTM, CDR2 ANQGSEA, per germline. The length of the CDR3 is 17 residues.

The chain has TRBV14 and TRBJ1-3; D may be TRBD1 (6 bases). V was pared by 4 bases and J by 4 bases, with 14 bases between. The CDR3 extends over 15 amino acids. CDR1 and CDR2 from the germline V gene are SGHDN and FVKESK. The CDR3 DNA is TGTGCCAGCAGCCTGCGGCGGGGGCCAGGAAACACCATATATTTT. It specifies CASSLRRGPGNTIYF.

The chain joins TRBV4-3 to TRBJ2-3; 9 bases align to TRBD2. CDR1 is LGHNA, CDR2 YSLEER, per germline. V trimming: 0 bases; J trimming: 1 base; junction bases outside the gene matches: 5. CDR3 length equals 17 residues. The CDR3 sequence: CASSQEAKRGGTDTQYF. CDR3 DNA: TGCGCCAGCAGCCAAGAGGCCAAGCGGGGGGGCACAGATACGCAGTATTTT.

The chain combines TRBV28 with TRBJ2-7; 11 bases agree with TRBD1. Germline loops: CDR1 MDHEN, CDR2 SYDVKM. The trim removed 5 bases at V and 12 bases at J, leaving 12 bases unmatched. This CDR3 contains 14 residues. CDR3 nucleotides: TGTGCCAGCAGTCCCGGACAGGGGGCGCGCCAGGGGTACTTC. Translation: CASSPGQGARQGYF.

The chain joins TRBV7-2 to TRBJ2-7, with 8 bases fitting TRBD2. Germline CDR1 is SGHTA and CDR2 is FQGNSA. J was trimmed by 6 bases and V by 5 bases; bases with no gene match: 9. The CDR3 covers 14 residues. In DNA form, the CDR3 reads TGTGCCAGCAGCGCCCGACTAGCGATTCCCGAGCAGTACTTC. Protein product: CASSARLAIPEQYF.

This clone appeared a few times. V gene TRBV6-1 combines with J gene TRBJ1-1; TRBD1 might be the D (5 bases). The CDR3 has 13 residues. The V and J ends lost 4 bases and 3 bases respectively, with 9 bases between them. Per germline, CDR1 MNHNS and CDR2 SASEGT. This CDR3 is CASSVGGYTEAFF. The DNA of the CDR3 is TGTGCCAGCAGTGTCGGGGGGTACACTGAAGCTTTCTTT.

The chain links TRBV30 to TRBJ1-1, with TRBD1 matching over 8 bases. J was trimmed by 7 bases and V by 0 bases; bases with no gene match: 4. CDR3 length: 13 residues. Germline V CDR1 and CDR2: GTSNPN, SVGIG (reference sequence). In nucleotides, the CDR3 is TGTGCCTGGAGTGTACAGGGGGGGTTTGAAGCTTTCTTT. This encodes CAWSVQGGFEAFF.

This clone has only a few counts. V gene TRBV2 combines with J gene TRBJ1-5, with a possible D match to TRBD1 (5 bases). CDR3 size: 15 residues. Trimming pared 6 bases from V and 2 bases from J, leaving 14 bases between. From germline, CDR1 is SNHLY and CDR2 FYNNEI. The CDR3 DNA follows: TGTGCCAGCAGGGGTCCCGGGGGACGCAATCAGCCCCAGCATTTT. It codes for CASRGPGGRNQPQHF.

The J gene is TRBJ1-4, the V gene TRBV7-2; weak D call: TRBD1 (6 bases). Trimming took 5 bases from V and 0 from J, leaving 16 bases between them. Germline CDR1 reads SGHTA; CDR2 reads FQGNSA. CDR3 length: 17 amino acids. Here the CDR3 reads CASSPKGGTTTNEKLFF. The DNA of the CDR3 is TGTGCCAGCAGCCCCAAGGGGGGGACGACAACTAATGAAAAACTGTTTTTT.

The genes are TRBV6-5 and TRBJ2-5; 7 bases match TRBD1. The CDR3 has 15 amino acids. Germline V gene data show CDR1 as MNHEY and CDR2 as SVGAGI. The V segment lost 2 bases and the J segment 4 bases; nucleotides outside the gene matches: 7. The DNA for the CDR3 is TGTGCCAGCAGTTACAGCCTGACAGGGTCAGAGACCCAGTACTTC. It encodes CASSYSLTGSETQYF.

The V call is TRBV13, the J call TRBJ2-7; D perhaps matches TRBD1 (6 bases). The CDR3 length is 15 residues. V gave up 1 base and J gave up 0 bases, with 10 bases separating them. CDR1 and CDR2 from the germline V gene are PRHDT and FYEKMQ (reference sequence). The CDR3 is CASSLEGQNSYEQYF. In nucleotides, the CDR3 is TGTGCCAGCAGCTTAGAAGGACAGAACTCCTACGAGCAGTACTTC.

J is TRBJ1-5 and V is TRBV27; a weak D match, TRBD1 (5 bases). The CDR3 has 17 residues. Germline V lookup: CDR1 MNHEY, CDR2 SMNVEV (reference sequence). V was shortened by 0 bases and J by 1 base, with 13 bases between the two germline ends. The CDR3 region has the DNA TGTGCCAGCAGTTTATCGTTTGGGGCGGCGAGCAATCAGCCCCAGCATTTT. Protein: CASSLSFGAASNQPQHF.

This CDR3 reads CASSTRQDSNQPQHF. The CDR3 bases are TGTGCCAGCAGTACCCGACAGGATAGCAATCAGCCCCAGCATTTT. The V gene is TRBV6-6, the J gene TRBJ1-5; weak D call: TRBD1 (6 bases). Trimming pared 5 bases from V and 0 bases from J, leaving 11 bases between. Germline CDR1 is MNHNY and CDR2 is SVGAGI (reference sequence). This CDR3 contains 15 residues.

V gene TRBV6-1 combines with J gene TRBJ2-3; 10 bases align to TRBD2. The germline CDR1 and CDR2 sequences are MNHNS and SASEGT. V lost 10 bases to trimming and J lost 5 bases; unmatched junction nucleotides: 9. This CDR3 spans 14 amino acids. The CDR3 nucleotides read TGTGCCAACGTCAGCGGGGGGGCAAGAGATACGCAGTATTTT. Amino acid sequence: CANVSGGARDTQYF.

The count of this clone is one. V and J are TRBV11-3 and TRBJ1-1; possible D gene TRBD1, 6 bases. This CDR3 contains 12 residues. Between the trimmed V and J ends, which lost 3 bases and 8 bases, there was a span of 10 bases. The V gene's germline CDR1 is SGHNT and CDR2 YENEEA. CDR3 DNA sequence: TGTGCCAGCAGCTTCACCACAGGGGAAGCTTTCTTT. Amino acid sequence: CASSFTTGEAFF.

J is TRBJ2-7 and V is TRBV6-6, with D maybe TRBD2 (6 bases). The germline CDR1 and CDR2 sequences are MNHNY and SVGAGI (reference sequence). V dropped 0 bases and J dropped 5 bases, with 14 bases sitting between them. CDR3 length: 15 amino acids. This CDR3 reads CASSYSRAGSDEQYF. The CDR3 nucleotides read TGTGCCAGCAGTTACTCGAGGGCGGGGTCGGACGAGCAGTACTTC.

Here the CDR3 reads CASSLGAWVQYF. In nucleotides, the CDR3 is TGTGCCAGCAGCTTAGGGGCCTGGGTGCAGTACTTC. The V and J genes are TRBV7-2 and TRBJ2-7; D unresolved. V lost 1 base and J 9 bases, leaving 10 bases between the germline ends. Looked up from germline, CDR1 is SGHTA and CDR2 is FQGNSA. The CDR3 covers 12 residues.

This chain uses TRBV4-3 with TRBJ2-5; 7 bases map to TRBD2. The tail of the sequence fits TRBJ2-7 better, so the J call may be wrong. CDR3 length: 17 residues. The germline V gene encodes CDR1 LGHNA and CDR2 YSLEER. CDR3 coding DNA: TGCGCCAGCAGCCAAGATCTACCAGGGAGGGGCTCCTACGAGCAGTACTTC. This encodes CASSQDLPGRGSYEQYF.

The chain has TRBV19 and TRBJ1-2; maybe TRBD1 (6 bases). The ends were cut back, 3 bases at V and 0 bases at J, with 11 bases in the middle. This CDR3 contains 15 residues. Germline-derived CDR1 and CDR2 are LNHDA and SQIVND (reference sequence). CDR3 nucleotide sequence: TGTGCCAGTAGTATCAGGACAGATTCTAACTATGGCTACACCTTC. The encoded protein is CASSIRTDSNYGYTF.

The J gene is TRBJ2-5, the V gene TRBV4-3, with D possibly matching TRBD2 (6 bases). The CDR3 has 17 residues. The V and J ends lost 0 bases and 0 bases respectively, with 14 bases between them. The germline gives CDR1 LGHNA, CDR2 YSLEER. The CDR3 region has the DNA TGCGCCAGCAGCCAAGACGGCCCAGGGACTCACCAAGAGACCCAGTACTTC. Translation gives CASSQDGPGTHQETQYF.